The clone carrying this T cell receptor beta chain has more than one count but fewer than ten. The antigen remains undetermined. This specimen comes from a study of CD8 T cells in Susac syndrome. Study observations and caveats: A relatively small number of individuals underwent TCR sequencing and HLA analysis.

FACS enriched CD8+ TEMRA cells, while bulk CD8+ and CD4+ were negatively isolated. From germline, CDR1 is MNHEY and CDR2 SMNVEV (reference sequence). V was pared by 3 bases and J by 4 bases, with 12 bases between. The CDR3 extends over 14 amino acids. Random hexamers were used to reverse transcribe the RNA input (about 0.5 to 1 ug). A multiplex approach, immunoSEQ multiplex PCR, amplified TCR beta CDR3 across 54 Vbeta and 13 Jbeta. TCRdb redid the calling of the immunoSEQ multiplex PCR reads with MiXCR, one entry per CDR3 protein. The repertoire has roughly 130,000 distinct CDR3 sequences, about 94% of them found once; the top ten carry approximately 0.12%.

The V gene is TRBV27, the J gene TRBJ2-5; D unclear. The receptor was isolated from a human donor with multiple sclerosis. Source material: CD4+ T cells from PBMCs. CDR3 loop: CASSLLGNRETQYF. The CDR3 DNA reads TGTGCCAGCAGTTTGCTGGGGAATAGAGAGACCCAGTACTTC.